Each of the 21 T cell receptor beta chains below was sequenced from the same sample in a study of blood T cell repertoires in COVID-19. TCRdb keeps only in-frame clones here, not all; method: immunoSEQ multiplex PCR. This repertoire shows approximately 380,000 clones, roughly nine tenths found once; its top ten account for about 0.83%. What was sequenced was PBMCs or T cells enriched from blood (not recorded which). These TCRs come from a woman aged 40 to 55 who had been exposed to COVID-19.

The V and J genes are TRBV7-8 and TRBJ1-1; TRBD1 aligns across 7 bases. V trimming: 2 bases; J trimming: 6 bases; junction bases outside the gene matches: 6. Germline assignment: CDR1 SGHVS and CDR2 FQNEAQ. CDR3 size: 14 residues. The CDR3 region has the DNA TGTGCCAGCAGCTTAATGTGGCAGGGGGCTGAAGCTTTCTTT. Protein: CASSLMWQGAEAFF.

The chain recombines TRBV9 with TRBJ2-2; weak D call: TRBD1 (6 bases). CDR3 length: 16 amino acids. In germline, CDR1 is SGDLS, CDR2 YYNGEE. Trimming removed 3 bases at V and 0 bases at J, with 12 bases between. The CDR3 nucleotides read TGTGCCAGCAGCGCGAGTACAGGGACGAACACCGGGGAGCTGTTTTTT. This translates into CASSASTGTNTGELFF.

In this sample, this clone turned up once. The chain has TRBV10-3 and TRBJ1-2; D remains ambiguous. Trimming shortened V by 8 bases and J by 0 bases, and 4 bases separated the two germline ends. The V gene's germline CDR1 is ENHRY and CDR2 SYGVKD. This CDR3 has 11 amino acids. The CDR3, as DNA: TGTGCCATCTCTACTAACTATGGCTACACCTTC. It encodes CAISTNYGYTF.

The genes are TRBV5-4 and TRBJ2-1; 7 bases match TRBD2. Trimming at V came to 9 bases and at J to 6 bases, leaving 9 bases not matched to a gene. Germline-derived CDR1 and CDR2 are SGHNT and YYREEE (reference sequence). CDR3 length: 13 residues. The CDR3 DNA sequence: TGTGCCATGACCCCTTCGGGGGGCAATGAGCAGTTCTTC. As protein: CAMTPSGGNEQFF.

This chain links TRBV12-3 or TRBV12-4 with TRBJ1-2; a weak D match, TRBD1 (5 bases). CDR3 length: 13 amino acids. With 7 bases removed from V and 4 bases from J, the gap between germline ends came to 13 bases. CDR3 coding DNA: TGTGCCAGCACGCCTGACAGTCCCTATGGCTACACCTTC. It is translated as CASTPDSPYGYTF.

The sample holds one count of this clone. V is TRBV4-2 and J is TRBJ2-5, with 11 nucleotides matching TRBD2. Germline values: CDR1 LGHNA, CDR2 YNFKEQ. After removal of 0 bases from V and 5 bases from J, the junction contained 11 bases not matched to a gene. The CDR3 totals 18 residues. In DNA form, the CDR3 reads TGTGCCAGCAGCCAAGAGGGGAGTAGCGGGAGGGTGAGGGAGACCCAGTACTTC. Residues: CASSQEGSSGRVRETQYF.

This chain connects TRBV6-5 to TRBJ2-7; 8 bases agree with TRBD1. Per germline, CDR1 MNHEY and CDR2 SVGAGI. Unmatched junction bases numbered 14, after V lost 10 bases and J lost 3 bases. This CDR3 contains 15 residues. The CDR3 DNA is TGTGCCACTAACCCCCGGACAGGGCTTGGCTACGAGCAGTACTTC. Protein: CATNPRTGLGYEQYF.

The chain carries TRBV10-2 and TRBJ1-2; TRBD1 aligns across 7 bases. V shed 7 bases, J shed 6 bases, and the junction held 14 bases outside the gene matches. From germline, CDR1 is WSHSY and CDR2 SAAADI. The CDR3 loop spans 15 amino acids. CDR3 bases: TGCGCCAGCACCCAGCCCGGGACAGCCTTCCATGGCTACACCTTC. Translation: CASTQPGTAFHGYTF.

This chain connects TRBV6-2 or TRBV6-3 to TRBJ1-5, with D perhaps TRBD1 (6 bases). The V gene lost 7 bases and the J gene lost 0 bases, with 16 bases spanning the gap. This CDR3 is built from 16 residues. Germline V gene sequence: CDR1 MNHEY, CDR2 SVGEGT. For the CDR3, the DNA is TGTGCCAGCACCCCGCCTCCAGGGGTTAGCAATCAGCCCCAGCATTTT. It yields the protein CASTPPPGVSNQPQHF.

The chain combines TRBV14 with TRBJ2-1; D is ambiguous. The germline gives CDR1 SGHDN, CDR2 FVKESK. Trimming shortened V by 5 bases and J by 2 bases, and 7 bases separated the two germline ends. The CDR3 contains 13 residues. The chain's CDR3 is CASSSLTYNEQFF. In nucleotides, the CDR3 is TGTGCCAGCAGCTCCCTAACCTACAATGAGCAGTTCTTC.

The rearrangement links TRBV2 to TRBJ1-2; tentative D call: TRBD1 (5 bases). Trimming removed 7 bases from V and 4 bases from J, with 16 bases in between. The CDR3 sequence is 14 residues long. The V gene's germline CDR1 is SNHLY and CDR2 FYNNEI. This chain's CDR3 is CASTQAPGPYGYTF. The CDR3 DNA sequence: TGTGCCAGCACACAGGCCCCCGGGCCCTATGGCTACACCTTC.

The chain couples TRBV4-1 to TRBJ1-2, with D possibly being TRBD1 (5 bases). The CDR3 length is 14 residues. CDR1 is MGHRA and CDR2 is YSYEKL in the germline V gene. Between the trimmed V and J ends, which lost 4 bases and 3 bases, there was a span of 12 bases. CDR3 sequence (DNA): TGCGCCAGCAGCCTCGGGGGGAACGACTATGGCTACACCTTC. Translated: CASSLGGNDYGYTF.

V gene TRBV3-1 (or the pseudogene TRBV3-2) combines with J gene TRBJ1-4, with D maybe TRBD1 (6 bases). Per the germline V gene, CDR1 is LGHDT and CDR2 is YNNKEL (reference sequence). Deletions cut 4 bases from V and 4 bases from J, with 13 bases between. This CDR3 has 15 amino acids. DNA for the CDR3: TGTGCCAGCAGCCCCAGGACAGCCCTTAATGAAAAACTGTTTTTT. This codes for CASSPRTALNEKLFF.

The V and J genes are TRBV5-1 and TRBJ1-2; D unclear. The CDR3 runs to 11 residues. The V and J ends lost 3 bases and 2 bases respectively, with 2 bases between them. CDR1 SGHRS and CDR2 YFSETQ come from the germline V gene. The CDR3 sequence is CASSSNYGYTF. The CDR3 nucleotides are TGCGCCAGCAGCTCGAACTATGGCTACACCTTC.

V and J are TRBV10-1 and TRBJ2-7; possible D gene TRBD2, 7 bases. Between the trimmed V and J ends, which lost 2 bases and 8 bases, there was a span of 19 bases. The CDR3 spans 15 residues. Germline V gene sequence: CDR1 WNHNN, CDR2 SYGVQD (reference sequence). CDR3 amino acids: CASSEGGARSRQQYF. The CDR3 nucleotides are TGCGCCAGCAGTGAGGGGGGGGCGCGGAGTAGACAGCAGTACTTC.

CDR3 in DNA: TGTGCCTGGAGTCGGGGCGGGAGCGGCACAGATACGCAGTATTTT. Translated, it gives CAWSRGGSGTDTQYF. The chain links TRBV30 to TRBJ2-3; 7 bases fit TRBD2. The germline V gene has CDR1 GTSNPN and CDR2 SVGIG (reference sequence). The CDR3 has 15 amino acids. V gave up 2 bases and J gave up 1 base; unmatched junction bases: 6.

The V gene is TRBV6-5, the J gene TRBJ1-5; a weak D match, TRBD1 (5 bases). This CDR3 has 13 residues. Germline V gives CDR1 MNHEY, CDR2 SVGAGI. V lost 7 bases and J 11 bases, leaving 18 bases between the germline ends. CDR3 bases: TGTGCCAGCACCGAGCGGGGGGTAGGGGCCCAGCATTTT. Protein: CASTERGVGAQHF.

The chain has TRBV2 and TRBJ1-2; D remains unclear. This CDR3 has 12 amino acids. Germline lookup yields CDR1 SNHLY and CDR2 FYNNEI. The V end lost 4 bases, the J end lost 7 bases, and 10 bases lay between the germline ends. The CDR3 nucleotides read TGTGCCAGCAGTGCAGGTGTAGGTGGCTACACCTTC. This encodes CASSAGVGGYTF.

Only one count was recorded for this clone. The rearrangement links TRBV10-1 to TRBJ1-2, with D possibly TRBD1 on 5 matching bases. CDR1 and CDR2 (germline): WNHNN, SYGVQD (reference sequence). This CDR3 comprises 13 residues. V was shortened by 6 bases and J by 2 bases, with 10 bases between the two germline ends. CDR3 sequence (DNA): TGCGCCAGCAGCGGACCAGGGAACTATGGCTACACCTTC. Amino acids: CASSGPGNYGYTF.

This clone was recorded once. The V gene is TRBV7-8, the J gene TRBJ2-7; D is possibly TRBD2 (5 bases). The CDR3 covers 14 residues. Germline V gives CDR1 SGHVS, CDR2 FQNEAQ. V lost 3 bases to trimming and J lost 0 bases, with 9 bases between them. CDR3 residues: CASSLIGSSYEQYF. As DNA, the CDR3 is TGTGCCAGCAGCTTGATTGGGAGCTCCTACGAGCAGTACTTC.

The chain couples TRBV10-2 to TRBJ1-3, with D unresolved. CDR1 WSHSY and CDR2 SAAADI come from the germline V gene. The germline V and J ends were trimmed by 2 bases and 14 bases, with 16 bases remaining between them. There are 13 residues in the CDR3. The CDR3 loop reads CASSETDGGRLYF. CDR3 bases: TGCGCCAGCAGTGAGACCGATGGTGGGCGCTTATATTTT.